These 18 T cell receptor beta chains came from one sample sequenced in a study of tumor-infiltrating lymphocytes in primary liver carcinoma. TCR beta cDNA was reverse-transcribed from 500 to 550 ng of total RNA. The reaction used a constant-region primer and ProtoScript II reverse transcriptase. Slightly modified ARM-PCR, run as three nested multiplex PCR rounds, produced the TCR beta libraries. Forward primers for TRBV1-TRBV30 and a C-beta reverse primer served the first two PCR rounds, at approximately 10 cycles each. TCRdb re-derived calls from the multiplex PCR reads in MiXCR, one entry per CDR3 protein. Of about 350,000 distinct CDR3 sequences in the sample, 65% are singletons; the top ten hold roughly 6%. Unsorted whole blood supplied the RNA, and germline DNA was extracted too. Sequenced: peripheral blood. These receptors all come from a man aged 40-55 years with primary liver carcinoma and hepatitis B virus infection.

In the case of this clonotype: This likely comes from a read error, as the CDR3 has no conserved phenylalanine or tryptophan at its end. The J gene is TRBJ1-1, the V gene TRBV6-1; 8 bases agree with TRBD1. Germline assignment: CDR1 MNHNS and CDR2 SASEGT. This CDR3 contains 11 residues. Trimming cost V 6 bases and J 9 bases; bases outside gene matches: 3. The CDR3 spells CASRDRDQAFS. The CDR3 DNA reads as TGTGCCAGCAGGGACAGGGACCAAGCTTTCTCT.

About this clonotype itself: It may be a read error: a sequence one base away is much more abundant. The chain employs TRBV6-5 and TRBJ2-7; TRBD2 aligns across 7 bases. Unmatched junction bases numbered 9, after V lost 4 bases and J lost 0 bases. The germline CDR1 and CDR2 sequences are MNHEY and SVGAGI. The CDR3 runs to 16 residues. This chain's CDR3 is CASSWGGGKSSYEQYF. In DNA form, the CDR3 reads TGTGCCAGCAGTTGGGGGGGAGGAAAGAGCTCCTACGAGCAGTACTTC.

Turning to this clonotype: Just one base apart from a much larger clone, this may be a read error. The chain couples TRBV29-1 to TRBJ2-5; possibly TRBD2 for D (6 bases). The germline gives CDR1 SQVTM, CDR2 ANQGSEA. This CDR3 is 12 amino acids long. V was cut by 4 bases and J by 4 bases, with 10 bases left in between. CDR3 loop: CSVVLARETQYF. In DNA form, the CDR3 reads TGCAGCGTTGTGCTAGCGAGAGAGACCCAGTACTTC. The full variable domain, in which reference TRBV29-1 and TRBJ2-5 provide the parts outside the CDR3, is SAVISQKPSRDICQRGTSLTIQCQVDSQVTMMFWYRQQPGQSLTLIATANQGSEATYESGFVIDKFPISRPNLTFSTLTVSNMSPEDSSIYLCSVVLARETQYFGPGTRLLVL.

On this clonotype itself: A much larger clone lies a single base off, so this may be a read error. The chain joins TRBV7-9 to TRBJ2-7, with D unresolved. The CDR3 covers 14 residues. Trimming removed 1 base at V and 7 bases at J, with 14 bases between. Germline V gene sequence: CDR1 SEHNR, CDR2 FQNEAQ (reference sequence). CDR3 in amino acids: CASSLGRSLEEQYF. As DNA, the CDR3 is TGTGCCAGCAGCTTAGGGCGGTCCCTTGAGGAGCAGTACTTC.

This clonotype showed up just a few times. The V and J genes are TRBV7-8 and TRBJ1-6; D gene unclear. Germline V gives CDR1 SGHVS, CDR2 FQNEAQ. Deletions cut 3 bases from V and 9 bases from J, with 9 bases between. This CDR3 spans 13 amino acids. Written as DNA, the CDR3 is TGTGCCAGCAGCTTGAGGGTTGGTTCACCCCTCCACTTT. Translated, it gives CASSLRVGSPLHF.

This chain joins TRBV11-3 and TRBJ2-1; D is unclear. From germline, CDR1 is SGHNT and CDR2 YENEEA. V lost 1 base and J 8 bases, leaving 12 bases between the germline ends. The CDR3 is 14 amino acids. CDR3 DNA sequence: TGTGCCAGCAGCTTAGGGGTCAGCAACCATGAGCAGTTCTTC. It translates to CASSLGVSNHEQFF. The entire variable domain, with the rest obtained from reference TRBV11-3 and TRBJ2-1, is as follows: EAGVVQSPRYKIIEKKQPVAFWCNPISGHNTLYWYLQNLGQGPELLIRYENEEAVDDSQLPKDRFSAERLKGVDSTLKIQPAELGDSAVYLCASSLGVSNHEQFFGPGTRLTVL.

This clonotype has ten or more counts. The chain couples TRBV6-6 to TRBJ2-7, with 9 bases matching TRBD1. Trimming took 5 bases from V and 1 from J; bases not matched to a gene: 6. Germline loops: CDR1 MNHNY, CDR2 SVGAGI (reference sequence). CDR3 length equals 15 residues. The CDR3 spells CASSRGTGTSYEQYF. CDR3 bases: TGTGCCAGCAGTAGGGGGACAGGGACATCCTACGAGCAGTACTTC.

The sample holds one count of this clonotype. At one boundary the junction diverges from the germline segment, which might be a read error. The chain is built from TRBV11-2 and TRBJ2-3; a possible D gene is TRBD2 (6 bases). The length of the CDR3 is 16 residues. Per the germline V gene, CDR1 is SGHAT and CDR2 is FQNNGV. The CDR3 loop reads CASSMNSGGSTDTQYF. DNA of the CDR3: TGTGCTAGCAGCATGAATAGCGGAGGCAGCACAGATACGCAGTATTTT.

This chain connects TRBV11-3 to TRBJ2-1; weak D call: TRBD2 (6 bases). The V end lost 5 bases, the J end lost 9 bases, and 26 bases lay between the germline ends. The CDR3 has 17 amino acids. In germline, CDR1 is SGHNT, CDR2 YENEEA. The CDR3 loop is CASSPGLLTGDNSEQFF. The CDR3 region has the DNA TGTGCCAGCAGCCCCGGACTTCTAACGGGAGATAACTCTGAGCAGTTCTTC.

This clonotype was found many times. The chain employs TRBV12-3 or TRBV12-4 and TRBJ1-1, with 7 positions matching TRBD1. V trimming: 6 bases; J trimming: 3 bases; junction bases outside the gene matches: 4. This CDR3 is 13 amino acids long. Written as DNA, the CDR3 is TGTGCCAGCAGCCCCCAGGGGGACACTGAAGCTTTCTTT. It codes for CASSPQGDTEAFF.

This sequence joins TRBV6-2 or TRBV6-3 and TRBJ2-3; D is unresolved. The CDR3 covers 12 residues. Germline CDR1 and CDR2: MNHEY and SVGEGT. CDR3 nucleotides: TGTACCACCGTCACCCGCACAGATACGCAGTATTTT. Its translation is CTTVTRTDTQYF.

J is TRBJ2-5 and V is TRBV10-1; unclear D gene. This CDR3 has 15 amino acids. The V and J ends lost 4 bases and 4 bases respectively, with 16 bases between them. CDR1 is WNHNN and CDR2 is SYGVQD in the germline V gene (reference sequence). The CDR3 region is CASSARAGLRETQYF. The CDR3 nucleotides read TGCGCCAGCAGTGCTAGGGCCGGGCTCCGAGAGACCCAGTACTTC.

The V call is TRBV10-3, the J call TRBJ2-7; D may be TRBD1 (6 bases). Deletions cut 4 bases from V and 4 bases from J, with 11 bases between. From germline, CDR1 is ENHRY and CDR2 SYGVKD. The CDR3 sequence is 13 residues long. The CDR3: CAISVAGVYEQYF. In nucleotides, the CDR3 is TGTGCCATCAGTGTTGCAGGGGTATACGAGCAGTACTTC.

This clonotype was recorded at least ten times. This chain links TRBV6-2 or TRBV6-3 with TRBJ2-1; 9 nucleotides line up with TRBD2. CDR3 length: 17 amino acids. Germline loops: CDR1 MNHEY, CDR2 SVGEGT. J lost 0 bases, V lost 2 bases, and 5 bases had no gene match. The CDR3 spells CASSYTSGRSSYNEQFF. In nucleotides, the CDR3 is TGTGCCAGCAGTTACACTAGCGGGCGGAGCTCCTACAATGAGCAGTTCTTC.

On this clonotype: At one of its ends the junction is not consistent with the germline gene, which may arise from a read error. The J gene is TRBJ1-2, the V gene TRBV11-2; TRBD1 might be the D (5 bases). The CDR3 has 14 residues. Germline V gene data show CDR1 as SGHAT and CDR2 as FQNNGV. In DNA form, the CDR3 reads TGTACCAGCAGCTTAGGTCGGGGGGACTATGGCTACACATTC. Encoded protein: CTSSLGRGDYGYTF. Combining the CDR3 with reference TRBV11-2 and TRBJ1-2 gives the whole variable domain EAGVAQSPRYKIIEKRQSVAFWCNPISGHATLYWYQQILGQGPKLLIQFQNNGVVDDSQLPKDRFSAERLKGVDSTLKIQPAKLEDSAVYLCTSSLGRGDYGYTFGSGTRLTVV.

This clonotype has just a few counts. Possible read error: a much larger clone is one base away. V and J are TRBV29-1 and TRBJ1-1; D not certain. CDR1 and CDR2 from the germline V gene are SQVTM and ANQGSEA. The V gene lost 1 base and the J gene lost 1 base, with 7 bases spanning the gap. This CDR3 region has 13 residues. The CDR3 protein is CSVEGLWNTEAFF. The CDR3, as DNA: TGCAGCGTTGAAGGTCTTTGGAACACTGAAGCTTTCTTT.

As for this clonotype: The junction shows a germline mismatch at one end, possibly a read error. The V and J genes are TRBV11-2 and TRBJ2-2; D is perhaps TRBD2 (5 bases). The CDR3 extends over 16 amino acids. Germline CDR1 is SGHAT and CDR2 is FQNNGV. This CDR3 is CAGSLIYRANTGELFF. In DNA, the CDR3 is TGTGCCGGCAGCTTAATTTATAGGGCGAACACCGGGGAGCTGTTTTTC.

This clonotype came up a few times. This chain links TRBV5-1 with TRBJ1-4, with a possible D match to TRBD1 (6 bases). Germline V gene sequence: CDR1 SGHRS, CDR2 YFSETQ. This CDR3 is 14 amino acids long. The germline V and J ends were trimmed by 4 bases and 6 bases, with 13 bases remaining between them. The CDR3, as DNA: TGCGCCAGCAGCCGAGGGGGGGAGGATGAAAAACTGTTTTTT. It codes for CASSRGGEDEKLFF.